Reported below is one T cell receptor beta chain. No antigen is known for it. The sample comes from a study of response to subunit inactivated influenza vaccine. A single record per CDR3 protein comes from TCRdb applying MiXCR to the RT-PCR reads. This table holds 650,000 to 700,000 distinct CDR3 sequences, around a sixth found once. Study-wide points: The authors put forward the suggestion that each seasonal influenza vaccination may bring in only a limited number of new T cells.

This sequence originates from a man aged 50 to 60 who received an inactivated influenza vaccine. Sequencing was performed on PBMCs from blood, taken 11 to 12 days after vaccination.

The CDR3 sequence: CAISDHGGANYGYTF. Written as DNA, the CDR3 is TGTGCCATCAGTGATCATGGGGGAGCTAACTATGGCTACACCTTC. The chain is built from TRBV10-3 and TRBJ1-2; tentative D call: TRBD1 (5 bases). The CDR3 runs 15 residues. Germline CDR1 ENHRY, CDR2 SYGVKD. V dropped 3 bases and J dropped 0 bases, with 11 bases sitting between them.